The sequence of this T cell receptor beta chain was determined in a study of T cell responses to AZD1222 COVID-19 vaccine. Per the germline V gene, CDR1 is SGDLS and CDR2 is YYNGEE. CDR3 size: 13 residues. V was clipped by 0 bases and J by 6 bases, with 9 bases between them. Method: immunoSEQ multiplex PCR; TCRdb's copy keeps in-frame clones and lacks some. This table holds about 120,000 clones, about 85% found once. This clonotype was sampled from an adult who received the AZD1222 COVID-19 vaccine. The gene calls are TRBV9 and TRBJ1-2; D remains unclear. The sample in question was peripheral blood, obtained 28 days after the second AZD1222 dose. CDR3 in DNA: TGTGCCAGCAGCGTAGATCTAAGGAATGGCTACACCTTC. Translating it yields CASSVDLRNGYTF. Using reference TRBV9 and TRBJ1-2 for the parts outside the CDR3, the full variable domain is DSGVTQTPKHLITATGQRVTLRCSPRSGDLSVYWYQQSLDQGLQFLIQYYNGEERAKGNILERFSAQQFPDLHSELNLSSLELGDSALYFCASSVDLRNGYTFGSGTRLTVV.